These T cell receptor beta chains were read from a single sample in a study of blood T cells in healthy people across ages. TCRdb recomputed calls from the 5' RACE reads with MiXCR, one row per CDR3 protein. The sample has hundreds of thousands of distinct CDR3 sequences; about 21% are singletons. Sequencing input: blood. All receptors derive from an older man in good health. The CDR3 runs from the conserved cysteine through the conserved F or W. Fields, in order: V gene, J gene, clone size, CDR3 protein. Only part of the rows carry a size: once, few, many, or a class if the clone is expanded.

V gene: TRBV5-6
J gene: .
clone size: .
CDR3 protein: CASSLALTSYNEQFF

V gene: TRBV9
J gene: TRBJ2-5
clone size: few
CDR3 protein: CASSVGRAAQETQYF

V gene: TRBV29-1
J gene: TRBJ1-3
clone size: many
CDR3 protein: CSVESISGNTIYF

V gene: TRBV18
J gene: TRBJ1-4
clone size: .
CDR3 protein: CASSETGPEKLFF

V gene: TRBV28
J gene: TRBJ2-4
clone size: many
CDR3 protein: CASSQAGAENIQYF

V gene: TRBV2
J gene: TRBJ1-1
clone size: few
CDR3 protein: CASRGRGGKNTEAFF

V gene: TRBV20-1
J gene: TRBJ2-7
clone size: .
CDR3 protein: CSARDPGAGTYEQYF

V gene: TRBV6-2/TRBV6-3
J gene: TRBJ2-1
clone size: few
CDR3 protein: CASSYSGTSAYNEQFF

V gene: TRBV7-8
J gene: TRBJ1-2
clone size: .
CDR3 protein: CASNKQQGLQGYTF

V gene: TRBV7-9
J gene: TRBJ1-3
clone size: once
CDR3 protein: CASSLWGNAISHFSGNTIYF

V gene: TRBV3-1
J gene: TRBJ2-3
clone size: .
CDR3 protein: CASSPSSGPTDTQYF

V gene: TRBV19
J gene: TRBJ1-5
clone size: .
CDR3 protein: CASSITGAGGNQPQHF

V gene: TRBV18
J gene: TRBJ2-4
clone size: .
CDR3 protein: CASSPLAVAGGAKNIQYF